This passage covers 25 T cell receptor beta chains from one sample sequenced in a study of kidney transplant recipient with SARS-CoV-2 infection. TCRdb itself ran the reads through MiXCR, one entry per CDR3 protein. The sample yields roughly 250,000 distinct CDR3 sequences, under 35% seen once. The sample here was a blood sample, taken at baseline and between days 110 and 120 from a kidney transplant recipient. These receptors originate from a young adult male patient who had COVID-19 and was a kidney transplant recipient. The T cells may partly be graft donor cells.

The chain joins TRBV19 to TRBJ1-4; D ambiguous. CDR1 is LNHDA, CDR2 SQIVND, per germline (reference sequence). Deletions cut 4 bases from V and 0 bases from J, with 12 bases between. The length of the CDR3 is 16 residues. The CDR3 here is CASSTSGRATNEKLFF. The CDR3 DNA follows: TGTGCCAGTAGTACCTCGGGGAGGGCAACTAATGAAAAACTGTTTTTT.

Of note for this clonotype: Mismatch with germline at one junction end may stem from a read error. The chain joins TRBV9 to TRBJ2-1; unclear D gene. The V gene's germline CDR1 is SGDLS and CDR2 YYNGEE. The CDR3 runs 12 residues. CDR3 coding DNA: TGTGCCAGCAGCGTAGCTCGGCATGAGCGGTTCTTC. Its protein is CASSVARHERFF.

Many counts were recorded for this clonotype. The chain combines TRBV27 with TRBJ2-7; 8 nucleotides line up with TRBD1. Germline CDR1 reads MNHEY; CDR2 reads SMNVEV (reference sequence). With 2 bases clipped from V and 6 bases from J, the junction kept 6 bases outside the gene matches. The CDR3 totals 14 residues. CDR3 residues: CASSLMDRVGEQYF. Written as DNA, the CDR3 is TGTGCCAGCAGTTTAATGGACAGGGTCGGCGAGCAGTACTTC.

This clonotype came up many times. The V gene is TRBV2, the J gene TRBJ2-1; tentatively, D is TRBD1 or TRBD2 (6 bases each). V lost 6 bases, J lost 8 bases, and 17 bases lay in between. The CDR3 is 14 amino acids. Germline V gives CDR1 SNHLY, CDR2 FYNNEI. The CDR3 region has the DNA TGTGCCAGCAGACATAGGGGGGAGATCGATGAGCAGTTCTTC. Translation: CASRHRGEIDEQFF.

The CDR3: CASSSPLLRTPADTQYF. In nucleotides, the CDR3 is TGTGCCAGCAGTTCCCCCCTTTTGCGGACTCCCGCAGATACGCAGTATTTT. The chain couples TRBV28 to TRBJ2-3, with D perhaps matching TRBD2 (5 bases). Germline CDR1 reads MDHEN; CDR2 reads SYDVKM. CDR3 length equals 17 residues. Trimming stripped 4 bases from V and 4 bases from J, with 21 bases between.

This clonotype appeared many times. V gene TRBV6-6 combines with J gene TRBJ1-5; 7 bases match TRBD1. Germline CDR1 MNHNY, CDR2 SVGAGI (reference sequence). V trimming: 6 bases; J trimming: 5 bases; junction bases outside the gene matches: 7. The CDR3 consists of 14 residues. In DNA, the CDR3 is TGTGCCAGCAGCCCCAGACAGGGTTATCAGCCCCAGCATTTT. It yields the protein CASSPRQGYQPQHF.

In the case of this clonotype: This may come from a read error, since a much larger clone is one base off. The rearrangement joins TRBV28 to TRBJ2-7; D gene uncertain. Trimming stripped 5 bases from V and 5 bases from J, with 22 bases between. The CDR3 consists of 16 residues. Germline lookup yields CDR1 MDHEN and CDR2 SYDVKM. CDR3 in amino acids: CASSPLLPGPRDEQYF. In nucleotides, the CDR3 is TGTGCCAGCAGTCCGCTCCTACCGGGCCCTCGGGACGAGCAGTACTTC.

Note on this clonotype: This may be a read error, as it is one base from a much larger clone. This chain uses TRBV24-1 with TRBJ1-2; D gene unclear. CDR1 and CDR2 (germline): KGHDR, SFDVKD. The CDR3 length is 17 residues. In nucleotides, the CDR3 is TGTACCACCAGTAATGTACGTAGTACCAGAAAGACCTATGGCTACACCTTC. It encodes CTTSNVRSTRKTYGYTF.

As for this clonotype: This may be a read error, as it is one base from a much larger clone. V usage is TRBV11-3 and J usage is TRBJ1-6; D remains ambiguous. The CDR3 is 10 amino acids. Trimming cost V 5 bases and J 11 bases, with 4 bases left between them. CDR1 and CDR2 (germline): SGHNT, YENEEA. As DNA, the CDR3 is TGTGCCAGCAGCCTTACACCCCTCCACTTT. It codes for CASSLTPLHF.

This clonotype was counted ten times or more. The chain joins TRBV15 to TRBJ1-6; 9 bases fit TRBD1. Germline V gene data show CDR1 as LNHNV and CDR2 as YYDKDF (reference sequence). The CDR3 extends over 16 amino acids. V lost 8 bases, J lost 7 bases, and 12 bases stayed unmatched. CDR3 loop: CATSAGTGKTNSPLHF. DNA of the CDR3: TGTGCCACCTCGGCCGGGACAGGGAAAACGAATTCACCCCTCCACTTT.

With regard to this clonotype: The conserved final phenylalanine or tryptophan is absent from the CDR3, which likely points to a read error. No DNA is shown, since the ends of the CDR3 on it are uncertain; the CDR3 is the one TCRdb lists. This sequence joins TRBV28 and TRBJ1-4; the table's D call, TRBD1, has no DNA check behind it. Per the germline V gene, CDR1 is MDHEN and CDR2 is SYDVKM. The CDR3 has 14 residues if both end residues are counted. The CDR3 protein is CASSLSGYNEKLIL.

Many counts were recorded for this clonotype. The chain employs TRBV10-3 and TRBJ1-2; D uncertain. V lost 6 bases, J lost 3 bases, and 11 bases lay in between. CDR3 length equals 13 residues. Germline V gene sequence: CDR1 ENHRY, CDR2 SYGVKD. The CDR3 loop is CAISQEAYYGYTF. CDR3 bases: TGTGCCATCAGCCAGGAGGCATACTATGGCTACACCTTC.

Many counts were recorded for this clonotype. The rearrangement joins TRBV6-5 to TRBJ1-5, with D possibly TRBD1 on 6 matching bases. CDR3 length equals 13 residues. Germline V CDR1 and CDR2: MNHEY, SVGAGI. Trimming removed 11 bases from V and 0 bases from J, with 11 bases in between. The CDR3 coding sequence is TGTGCCTGGGGAGGGGGTAGCAATCAGCCCCAGCATTTT. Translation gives CAWGGGSNQPQHF.

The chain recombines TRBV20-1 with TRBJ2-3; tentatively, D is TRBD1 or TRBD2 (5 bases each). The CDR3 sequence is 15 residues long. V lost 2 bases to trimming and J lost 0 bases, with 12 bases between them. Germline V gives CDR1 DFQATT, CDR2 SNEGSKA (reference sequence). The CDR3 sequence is CSARRPGASTDTQYF. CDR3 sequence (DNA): TGCAGTGCTAGACGTCCCGGGGCTAGCACAGATACGCAGTATTTT.

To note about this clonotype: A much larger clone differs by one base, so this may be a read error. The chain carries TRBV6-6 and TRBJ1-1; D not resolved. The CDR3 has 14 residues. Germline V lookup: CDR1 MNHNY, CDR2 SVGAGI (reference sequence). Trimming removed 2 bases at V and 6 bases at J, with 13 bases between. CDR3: CASSYGGGTAEAFF. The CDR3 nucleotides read TGTGCCAGCAGTTACGGTGGTGGTACGGCTGAAGCTTTCTTT.

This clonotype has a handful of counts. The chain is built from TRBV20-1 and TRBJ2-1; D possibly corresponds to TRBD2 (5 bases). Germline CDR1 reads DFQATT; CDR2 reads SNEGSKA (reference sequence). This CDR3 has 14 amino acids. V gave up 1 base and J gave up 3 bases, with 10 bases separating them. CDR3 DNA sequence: TGCAGTGCTAGAGGTCGGGGTAGCTACAATGAGCAGTTCTTC. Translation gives CSARGRGSYNEQFF.

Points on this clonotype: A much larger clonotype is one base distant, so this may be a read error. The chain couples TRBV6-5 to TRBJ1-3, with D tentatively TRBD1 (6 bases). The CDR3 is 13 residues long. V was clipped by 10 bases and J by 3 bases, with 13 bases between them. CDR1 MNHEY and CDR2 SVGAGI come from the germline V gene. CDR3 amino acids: CANSQGFGNTIYF. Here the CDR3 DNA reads TGTGCCAACTCACAGGGTTTTGGAAACACCATATATTTT.

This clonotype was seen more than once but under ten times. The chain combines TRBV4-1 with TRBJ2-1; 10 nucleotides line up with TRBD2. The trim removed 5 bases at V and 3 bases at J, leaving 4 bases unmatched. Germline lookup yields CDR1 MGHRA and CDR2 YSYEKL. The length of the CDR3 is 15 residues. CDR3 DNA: TGCGCCAGCAGCTTACGACTAGCGGGCTACAATGAGCAGTTCTTC. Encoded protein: CASSLRLAGYNEQFF.

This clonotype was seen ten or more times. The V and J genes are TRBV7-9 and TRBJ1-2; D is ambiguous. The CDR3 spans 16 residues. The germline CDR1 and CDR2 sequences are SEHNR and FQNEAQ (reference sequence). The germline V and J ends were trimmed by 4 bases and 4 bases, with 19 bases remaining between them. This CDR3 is CASSSSALPTFYGYTF. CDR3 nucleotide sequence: TGTGCCAGCAGCTCCTCGGCCTTACCCACTTTCTATGGCTACACCTTC.

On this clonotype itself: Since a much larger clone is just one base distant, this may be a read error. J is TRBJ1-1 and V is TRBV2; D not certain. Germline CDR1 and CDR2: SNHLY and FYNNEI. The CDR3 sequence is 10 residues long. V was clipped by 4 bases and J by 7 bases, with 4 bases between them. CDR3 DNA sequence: TGTGCCAGCAGTGCAGTTGAAGCTTTCTTT. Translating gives CASSAVEAFF.

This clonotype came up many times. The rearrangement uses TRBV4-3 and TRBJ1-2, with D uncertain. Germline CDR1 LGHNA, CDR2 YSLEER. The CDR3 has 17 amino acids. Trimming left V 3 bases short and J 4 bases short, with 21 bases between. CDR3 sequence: CASSHNLGRRKTYGYTF. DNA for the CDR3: TGCGCCAGCAGCCACAACCTAGGACGTCGAAAGACCTATGGCTACACCTTC.

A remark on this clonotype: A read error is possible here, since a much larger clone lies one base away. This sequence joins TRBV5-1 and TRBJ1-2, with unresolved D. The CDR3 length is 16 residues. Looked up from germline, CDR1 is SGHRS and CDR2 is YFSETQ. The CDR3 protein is CASRSKSVRKTYGYAF. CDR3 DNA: TGCGCCAGCAGGAGTAAATCGGTTCGAAAGACCTATGGCTACGCCTTC.

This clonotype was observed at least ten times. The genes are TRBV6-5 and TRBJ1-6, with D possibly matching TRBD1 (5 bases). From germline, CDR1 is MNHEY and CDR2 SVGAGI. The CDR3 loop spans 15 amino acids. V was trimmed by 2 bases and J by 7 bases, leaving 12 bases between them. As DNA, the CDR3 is TGTGCCAGCAGTTACCAGGAGGGGTGGAATTCACCCCTCCACTTT. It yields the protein CASSYQEGWNSPLHF.

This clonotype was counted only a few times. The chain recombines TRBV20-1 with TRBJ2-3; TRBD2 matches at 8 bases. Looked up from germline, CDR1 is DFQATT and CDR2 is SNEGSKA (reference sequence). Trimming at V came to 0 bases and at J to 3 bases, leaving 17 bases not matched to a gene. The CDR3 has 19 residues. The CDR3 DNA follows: TGCAGTGCTAGAGATCTCGAGCTCGGGAGCGGGAGAGGTACAGATACGCAGTATTTT. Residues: CSARDLELGSGRGTDTQYF.

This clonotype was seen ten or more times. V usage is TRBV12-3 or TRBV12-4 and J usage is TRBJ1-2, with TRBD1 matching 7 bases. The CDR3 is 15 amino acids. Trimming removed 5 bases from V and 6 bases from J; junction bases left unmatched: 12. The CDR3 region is CASSVTGTDNNGYTF. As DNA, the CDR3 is TGTGCCAGCAGTGTTACCGGGACAGACAACAATGGCTACACCTTC.